A selection of T cell receptor beta chains follows, all from one sample in a study of regulatory T cells in long-lasting Graves disease. TCRdb re-called the multiplex PCR reads with MiXCR, one entry per CDR3 protein. The sample gives more than 300,000 distinct CDR3 sequences, roughly 16% of which show up once; 20% to 25% is in the top ten. The sample also formed part of further work on T cells in Graves' hyperthyroidism and ophthalmopathy.

Sample: peripheral blood mononuclear cells (PBMCs), taken at new diagnosis, from a patient treated with antithyroid drugs. These receptor sequences come from a young woman with Graves disease. The CDR3 runs from the conserved cysteine through the conserved F or W. The D gene is left open where the match is weak. Not all rows give a size; the values are once, few, many and, for expanded clones, a class.

clone_size | j_call | v_call | d_call | cdr3_aa | cdr3_nt
many | TRBJ2-7 | TRBV11-2 | - | CASSERTASYEQYF | TGTGCCAGCAGCGAGAGGACAGCCTCCTACGAGCAGTACTTC
many | TRBJ2-2 | TRBV5-1 | TRBD2 | CASKRTSGNTGELFF | TGCGCCAGCAAACGGACTAGCGGGAACACCGGGGAGCTGTTTTTT
many | TRBJ2-1 | TRBV7-8 | TRBD2 | CASSLSGGRHNEQFF | TGTGCCAGCAGCTTGAGCGGGGGGCGACACAATGAGCAGTTCTTC
few | TRBJ1-5 | TRBV9 | - | CASSRTGTNQPQHF | TGTGCCAGCAGTCGGACGGGGACAAATCAGCCCCAGCATTTT
- | TRBJ1-1 | TRBV5-5 | - | CASSSSLKNTEAFF | TGTGCCAGCAGCTCATCACTCAAGAACACTGAAGCTTTCTTT
few | TRBJ2-5 | TRBV11-2 | TRBD2 | CASSLLAGGPETQYF | TGTGCCAGCAGCTTGCTAGCGGGGGGGCCGGAGACCCAGTACTTC
- | TRBJ2-5 | TRBV6-1 | - | CASTIKETQYF | TGTGCCAGCACCATAAAAGAGACCCAGTACTTC
many | TRBJ2-7 | TRBV30 | - | CAWNRAGVSYEQYF | TGTGCCTGGAATCGGGCAGGCGTCTCCTACGAGCAGTACTTC
many | TRBJ1-5 | TRBV18 | - | CASSLQGDQPQHF | TGTGCCAGCTCATTACAGGGCGATCAGCCCCAGCATTTT
- | TRBJ1-6 | TRBV4-1 | - | CASSQGLARGYNSPLHF | TGCGCCAGCAGCCAAGGTCTGGCCAGGGGCTATAATTCACCCCTCCACTTT
many | TRBJ1-2 | TRBV18 | - | CASSPRMGDGYTF | TGTGCCAGCTCACCACGGATGGGGGATGGCTACACCTTC
many | TRBJ1-4 | TRBV5-1 | TRBD1 | CASSLGQPREKLFF | TGCGCCAGCAGCCTGGGACAGCCACGAGAAAAACTGTTTTTT
- | TRBJ2-7 | TRBV7-2 | TRBD2 | CASSLDLLAGSSYEQYF | TGTGCCAGCAGCTTAGACCTCCTAGCGGGTAGCTCCTACGAGCAGTACTTC
- | TRBJ1-1 | TRBV29-1 | TRBD1 | CSVPKERGGEAFF | TGCAGCGTTCCCAAGGAGAGAGGGGGCGAAGCTTTCTTT
few | TRBJ1-1 | TRBV6-1 | - | CASRRGMNTEAFF | TGTGCCAGCAGGCGGGGCATGAACACTGAAGCTTTCTTT
few | TRBJ1-2 | TRBV6-2/TRBV6-3 | TRBD1 | CASTYGTDYYGYTF | TGTGCCAGCACTTACGGGACAGACTACTATGGCTACACCTTC
many | TRBJ2-6 | TRBV27 | - | CASRPSWRAGANVLTF | TGTGCCAGCAGGCCCTCCTGGAGGGCTGGGGCCAACGTCCTGACTTTC
few | TRBJ1-5 | TRBV28 | - | CASSFLGDQPQHF | TGTGCCAGCAGTTTTCTGGGGGATCAGCCCCAGCATTTT
- | TRBJ2-7 | TRBV2 | TRBD1 | CASSGTGEVDEQYF | TGTGCCAGCAGTGGGACAGGGGAAGTCGACGAGCAGTACTTC
many | TRBJ2-5 | TRBV7-8 | - | CASSVPRHLQTQYF | TGTGCCAGCAGCGTCCCCAGGCATCTACAGACCCAGTACTTC
many | TRBJ2-7 | TRBV28 | - | CASSITLPRPEQYF | TGTGCCAGCAGTATTACATTACCCCGCCCCGAGCAGTACTTC
- | TRBJ2-2 | TRBV12-3/TRBV12-4 | TRBD2 | CASSLPRDYPNTGELFF | TGTGCCAGCAGTTTACCGAGGGACTACCCGAACACCGGGGAGCTGTTTTTT
many | TRBJ2-1 | TRBV11-2 | - | CASSLVTGREQFF | TGTGCCAGCAGCTTAGTCACAGGGCGTGAGCAGTTCTTC
- | TRBJ2-5 | TRBV18 | TRBD1 | CASDGQGETQYF | TGTGCCAGCGATGGACAGGGGGAGACCCAGTACTTC
many | TRBJ2-2 | TRBV6-1 | TRBD1 | CASILRDRGPGELFF | TGTGCCAGCATTTTAAGGGACAGGGGGCCCGGGGAGCTGTTTTTT
few | TRBJ1-5 | TRBV7-9 | - | CASSLASGNQPQHF | TGTGCCAGCAGCTTAGCCTCGGGCAATCAGCCCCAGCATTTT
many | TRBJ1-2 | TRBV2 | TRBD1 | CASSGDRRNYGYTF | TGTGCCAGCAGTGGGGACAGAAGGAACTATGGCTACACCTTC
few | TRBJ2-3 | TRBV9 | TRBD2 | CASSARDYTDTQYF | TGTGCCAGCAGCGCCCGGGACTACACAGATACGCAGTATTTT
many | TRBJ2-1 | TRBV18 | TRBD2 | CASSPPLARDNNEQFF | TGTGCCAGCTCACCACCACTAGCGAGAGATAACAATGAGCAGTTCTTC
many | TRBJ1-5 | TRBV20-1 | - | CSASHLGQPQHF | TGCAGTGCTAGCCATCTGGGCCAGCCCCAGCATTTT
many | TRBJ2-5 | TRBV2 | - | CASSRDFEETQYF | TGTGCCAGCAGCCGGGACTTTGAAGAGACCCAGTACTTC
few | TRBJ2-1 | TRBV4-2 | - | CASSPSSRPYNEQFF | TGTGCCAGCAGCCCCAGCAGTCGACCCTACAATGAGCAGTTCTTC
many | TRBJ1-1 | TRBV11-2 | - | CASSQARGDTEAFF | TGTGCCAGCAGCCAGGCCAGGGGCGACACTGAAGCTTTCTTT
many | TRBJ2-6 | TRBV30 | - | CAWSVGEPPNVLTF | TGTGCCTGGAGTGTAGGGGAGCCCCCCAACGTCCTGACTTTC
- | TRBJ2-1 | TRBV4-2 | TRBD2 | CASSPILLAFHEQFF | TGTGCCAGCAGCCCGATCCTACTAGCGTTCCATGAGCAGTTCTTC
few | TRBJ2-7 | TRBV3-1 | - | CASTVLGSHEQYF | TGTGCCAGCACCGTACTAGGTTCCCACGAGCAGTACTTC
many | TRBJ1-1 | TRBV9 | - | CASSPEGRREAFF | TGTGCCAGCAGCCCTGAGGGGAGGAGAGAAGCTTTCTTT
many | TRBJ2-1 | TRBV3-1 | - | CASSQTRALYNEQFF | TGTGCCAGCAGCCAAACCAGGGCCCTATACAATGAGCAGTTCTTC
many | TRBJ1-1 | TRBV6-5 | - | CASSYPGLSSTEAFF | TGTGCCAGCAGTTACCCGGGACTATCTAGCACTGAAGCTTTCTTT
- | TRBJ2-7 | TRBV19 | - | CASSMGNPYEQYF | TGTGCCAGTAGTATGGGGAACCCCTACGAGCAGTACTTC
many | TRBJ1-1 | TRBV3-1 | - | CASSLSATRLTEAFF | TGTGCCAGCAGCCTATCGGCCACCCGGCTGACTGAAGCTTTCTTT
many | TRBJ2-1 | TRBV3-1 | - | CASSQIRDQEIILF | TGTGCCAGCAGCCAAATCCGGGACCAAGAGATTATACTCTTC